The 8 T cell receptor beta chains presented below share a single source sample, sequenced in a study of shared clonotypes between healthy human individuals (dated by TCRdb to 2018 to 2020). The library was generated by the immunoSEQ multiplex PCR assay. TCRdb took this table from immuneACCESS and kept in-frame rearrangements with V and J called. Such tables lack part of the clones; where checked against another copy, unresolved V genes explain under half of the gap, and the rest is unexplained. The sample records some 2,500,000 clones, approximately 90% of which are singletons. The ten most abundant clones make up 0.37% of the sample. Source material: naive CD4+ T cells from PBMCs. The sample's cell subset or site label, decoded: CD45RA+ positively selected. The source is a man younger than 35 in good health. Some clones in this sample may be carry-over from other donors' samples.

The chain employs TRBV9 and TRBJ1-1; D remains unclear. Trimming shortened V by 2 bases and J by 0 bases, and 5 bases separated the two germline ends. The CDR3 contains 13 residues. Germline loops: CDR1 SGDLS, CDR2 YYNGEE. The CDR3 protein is CASSVLMNTEAFF. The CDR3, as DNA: TGTGCCAGCAGCGTCCTCATGAACACTGAAGCTTTCTTT. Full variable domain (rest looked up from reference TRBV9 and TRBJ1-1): DSGVTQTPKHLITATGQRVTLRCSPRSGDLSVYWYQQSLDQGLQFLIQYYNGEERAKGNILERFSAQQFPDLHSELNLSSLELGDSALYFCASSVLMNTEAFFGQGTRLTVV.

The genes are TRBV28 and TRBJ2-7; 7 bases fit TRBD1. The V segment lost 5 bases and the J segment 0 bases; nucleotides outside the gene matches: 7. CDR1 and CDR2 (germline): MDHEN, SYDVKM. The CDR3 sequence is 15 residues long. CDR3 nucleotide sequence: TGTGCCAGCAGTCCCGTGGACAGGTACTCCTACGAGCAGTACTTC. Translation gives CASSPVDRYSYEQYF.

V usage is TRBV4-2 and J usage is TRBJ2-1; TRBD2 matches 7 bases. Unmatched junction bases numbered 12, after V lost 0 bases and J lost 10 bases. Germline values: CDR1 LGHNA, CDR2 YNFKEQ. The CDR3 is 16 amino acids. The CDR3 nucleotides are TGTGCCAGCAGCCAAGACCCGACTAGCCCCCGGGGCGAGCAGTTCTTC. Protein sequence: CASSQDPTSPRGEQFF.

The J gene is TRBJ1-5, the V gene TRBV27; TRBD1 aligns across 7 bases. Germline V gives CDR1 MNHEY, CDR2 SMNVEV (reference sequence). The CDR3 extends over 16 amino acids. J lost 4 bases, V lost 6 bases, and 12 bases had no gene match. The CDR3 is CASSRQGLMRNQPQHF. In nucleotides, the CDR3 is TGTGCCAGCAGCAGACAGGGCTTAATGAGGAATCAGCCCCAGCATTTT.

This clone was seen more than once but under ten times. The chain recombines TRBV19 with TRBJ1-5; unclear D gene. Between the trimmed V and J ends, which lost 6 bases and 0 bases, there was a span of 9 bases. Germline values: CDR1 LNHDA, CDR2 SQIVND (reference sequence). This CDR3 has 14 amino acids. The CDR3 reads CASRGRPSNQPQHF. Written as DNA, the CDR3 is TGTGCCAGTAGGGGGAGGCCTAGCAATCAGCCCCAGCATTTT.

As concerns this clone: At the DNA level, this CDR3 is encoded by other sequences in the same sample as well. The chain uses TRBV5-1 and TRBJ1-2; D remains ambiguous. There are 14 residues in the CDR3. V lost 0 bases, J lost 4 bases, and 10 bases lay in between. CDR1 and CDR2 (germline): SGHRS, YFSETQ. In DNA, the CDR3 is TGCGCCAGCAGCTTGGAGGCAGGAGGCTATGGCTACACCTTC. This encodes CASSLEAGGYGYTF. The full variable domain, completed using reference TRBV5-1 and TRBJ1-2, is KAGVTQTPRYLIKTRGQQVTLSCSPISGHRSVSWYQQTPGQGLQFLFEYFSETQRNKGNFPGRFSGRQFSNSRSEMNVSTLELGDSALYLCASSLEAGGYGYTFGSGTRLTVV.

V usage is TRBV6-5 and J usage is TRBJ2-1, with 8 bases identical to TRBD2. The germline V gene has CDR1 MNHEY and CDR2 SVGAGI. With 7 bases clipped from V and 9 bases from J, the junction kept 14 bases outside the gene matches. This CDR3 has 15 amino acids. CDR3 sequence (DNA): TGTGCCAGCACCCACCTAACCACTAGCGGAACTGAGCAGTTCTTC. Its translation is CASTHLTTSGTEQFF.

This chain's CDR3 is CASRSTSGSSNEQFF. CDR3 bases: TGTGCCAGCAGATCGACTAGCGGGAGTTCCAATGAGCAGTTCTTC. The chain has TRBV5-6 and TRBJ2-1; 12 bases fit TRBD2. The CDR3 totals 15 residues. V lost 5 bases to trimming and J lost 6 bases; unmatched junction nucleotides: 6. Germline loops: CDR1 SGHDT, CDR2 YYEEEE.